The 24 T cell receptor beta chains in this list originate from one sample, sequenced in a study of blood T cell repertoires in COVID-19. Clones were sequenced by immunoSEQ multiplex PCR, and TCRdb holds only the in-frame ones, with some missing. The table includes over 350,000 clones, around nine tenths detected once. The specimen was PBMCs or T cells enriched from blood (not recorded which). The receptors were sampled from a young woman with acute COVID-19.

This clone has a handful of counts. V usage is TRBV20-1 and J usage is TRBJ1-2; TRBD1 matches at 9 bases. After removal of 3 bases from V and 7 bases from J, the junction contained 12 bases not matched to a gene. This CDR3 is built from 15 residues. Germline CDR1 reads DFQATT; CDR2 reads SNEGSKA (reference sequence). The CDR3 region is CSASAGTGRGRGYTF. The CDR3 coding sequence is TGCAGTGCTAGTGCCGGGACAGGGCGTGGTCGTGGCTACACCTTC.

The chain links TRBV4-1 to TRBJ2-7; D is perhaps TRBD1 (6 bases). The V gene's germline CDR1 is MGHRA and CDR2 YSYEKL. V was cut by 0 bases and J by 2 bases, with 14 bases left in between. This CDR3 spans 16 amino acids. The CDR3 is CASSQEKRGGTYEQYF. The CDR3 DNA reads TGCGCCAGCAGCCAAGAGAAGAGAGGGGGAACCTACGAGCAGTACTTC.

The CDR3 coding sequence is TGTGCCAGCAGCTGGTCGGCGGGACCGCCGTACAATGAGCAGTTCTTC. Translated: CASSWSAGPPYNEQFF. The genes are TRBV7-9 and TRBJ2-1, with TRBD2 as a possible D gene (6 bases). Trimming took off 4 bases at V and 4 bases at J, with 17 bases between the two ends. Germline V gene data show CDR1 as SEHNR and CDR2 as FQNEAQ (reference sequence). The CDR3 sequence is 16 residues long.

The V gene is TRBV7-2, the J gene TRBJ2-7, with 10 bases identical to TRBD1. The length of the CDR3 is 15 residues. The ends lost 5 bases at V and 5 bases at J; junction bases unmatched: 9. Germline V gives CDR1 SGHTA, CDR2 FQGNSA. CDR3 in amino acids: CASSPTTGGGHEQYF. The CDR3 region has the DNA TGTGCCAGCAGCCCCACGACAGGGGGCGGGCACGAGCAGTACTTC.

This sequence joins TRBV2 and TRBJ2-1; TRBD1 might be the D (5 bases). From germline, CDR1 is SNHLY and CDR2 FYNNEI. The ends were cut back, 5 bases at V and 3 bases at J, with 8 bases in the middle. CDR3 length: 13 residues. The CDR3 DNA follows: TGTGCCAGCAGTTCGACAGACTACAATGAGCAGTTCTTC. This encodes CASSSTDYNEQFF.

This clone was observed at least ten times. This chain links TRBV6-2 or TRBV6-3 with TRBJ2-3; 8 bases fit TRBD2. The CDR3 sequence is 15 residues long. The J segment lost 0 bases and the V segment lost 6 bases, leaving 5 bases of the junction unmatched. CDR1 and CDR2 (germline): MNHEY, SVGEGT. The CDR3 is CASSPTSGSTDTQYF. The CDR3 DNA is TGTGCCAGCAGCCCTACTAGCGGAAGCACAGATACGCAGTATTTT.

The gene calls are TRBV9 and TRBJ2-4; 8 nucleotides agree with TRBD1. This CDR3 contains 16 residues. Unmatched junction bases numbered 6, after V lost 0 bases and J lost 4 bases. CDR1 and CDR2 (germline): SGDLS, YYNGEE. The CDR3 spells CASSVDGTGNKNIQYF. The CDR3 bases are TGTGCCAGCAGCGTAGACGGGACAGGCAATAAAAACATTCAGTACTTC.

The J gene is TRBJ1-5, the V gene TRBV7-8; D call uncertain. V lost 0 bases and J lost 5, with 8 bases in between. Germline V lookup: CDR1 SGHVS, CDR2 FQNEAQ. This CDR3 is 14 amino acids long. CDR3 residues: CASSLAAGDQPQHF. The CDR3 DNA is TGTGCCAGCAGCTTAGCAGCGGGTGATCAGCCCCAGCATTTT.

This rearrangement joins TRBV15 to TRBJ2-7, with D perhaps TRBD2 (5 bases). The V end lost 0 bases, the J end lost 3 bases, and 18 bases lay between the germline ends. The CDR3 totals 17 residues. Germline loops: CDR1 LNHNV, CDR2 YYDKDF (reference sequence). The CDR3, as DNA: TGTGCCACCAGCAGAGATCGAAGCCGGAGGATCTACTACGAGCAGTACTTC. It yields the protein CATSRDRSRRIYYEQYF.

CDR3 protein: CASSTLKERGDTEAFF. The DNA for the CDR3 is TGTGCCAGCAGCACATTAAAAGAGAGAGGAGACACTGAAGCTTTCTTT. This chain uses TRBV7-9 with TRBJ1-1; no reliable D call. The CDR3 extends over 16 amino acids. Germline assignment: CDR1 SEHNR and CDR2 FQNEAQ (reference sequence). V dropped 5 bases and J dropped 3 bases, with 19 bases sitting between them.

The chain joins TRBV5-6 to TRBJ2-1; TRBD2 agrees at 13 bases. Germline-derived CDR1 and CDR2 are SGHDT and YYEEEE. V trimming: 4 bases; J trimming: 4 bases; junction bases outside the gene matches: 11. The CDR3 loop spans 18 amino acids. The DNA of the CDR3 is TGTGCCAGCAGCCCCGGACTAGCGGGGGCCCAATTTTACAATGAGCAGTTCTTC. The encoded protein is CASSPGLAGAQFYNEQFF.

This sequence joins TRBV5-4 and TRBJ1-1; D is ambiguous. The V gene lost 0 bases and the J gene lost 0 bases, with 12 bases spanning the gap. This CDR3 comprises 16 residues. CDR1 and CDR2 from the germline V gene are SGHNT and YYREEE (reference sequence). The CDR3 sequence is CASSLASTEMNTEAFF. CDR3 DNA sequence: TGTGCCAGCAGCTTGGCATCGACGGAGATGAACACTGAAGCTTTCTTT.

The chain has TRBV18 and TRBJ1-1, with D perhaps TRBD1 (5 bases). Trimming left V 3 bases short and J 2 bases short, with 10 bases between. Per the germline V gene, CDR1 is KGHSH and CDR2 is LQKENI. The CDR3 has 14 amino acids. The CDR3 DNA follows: TGTGCCAGCTCACCGACAGAGTTAAACACTGAAGCTTTCTTT. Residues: CASSPTELNTEAFF. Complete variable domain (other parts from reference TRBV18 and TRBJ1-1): NAGVMQNPRHLVRRRGQEARLRCSPMKGHSHVYWYRQLPEEGLKFMVYLQKENIIDESGMPKERFSAEFPKEGPSILRIQQVVRGDSAAYFCASSPTELNTEAFFGQGTRLTVV.

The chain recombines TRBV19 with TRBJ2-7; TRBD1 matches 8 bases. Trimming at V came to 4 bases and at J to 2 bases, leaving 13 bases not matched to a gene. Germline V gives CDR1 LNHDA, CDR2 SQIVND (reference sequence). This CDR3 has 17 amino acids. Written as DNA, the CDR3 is TGTGCCAGTAGTACCCAAGGACAGGGACCGAGGACCTACGAGCAGTACTTC. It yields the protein CASSTQGQGPRTYEQYF.

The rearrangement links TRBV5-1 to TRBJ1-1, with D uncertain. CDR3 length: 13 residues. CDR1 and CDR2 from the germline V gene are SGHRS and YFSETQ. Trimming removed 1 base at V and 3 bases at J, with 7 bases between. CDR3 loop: CASSLSSDTEAFF. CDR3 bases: TGCGCCAGCAGCTTGAGTTCGGACACTGAAGCTTTCTTT.

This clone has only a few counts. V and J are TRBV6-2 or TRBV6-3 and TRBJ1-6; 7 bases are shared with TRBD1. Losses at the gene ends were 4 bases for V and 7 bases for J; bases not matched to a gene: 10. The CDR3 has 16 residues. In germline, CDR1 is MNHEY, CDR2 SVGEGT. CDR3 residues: CASSSTSTGRNSPLHF. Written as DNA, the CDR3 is TGTGCCAGCAGTTCCACCTCGACAGGGAGAAATTCACCCCTCCACTTT.

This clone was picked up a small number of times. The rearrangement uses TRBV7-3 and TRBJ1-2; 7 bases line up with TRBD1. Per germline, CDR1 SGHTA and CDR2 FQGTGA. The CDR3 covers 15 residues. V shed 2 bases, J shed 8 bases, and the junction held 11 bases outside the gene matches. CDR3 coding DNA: TGTGCCAGCAGCTTAGGGACAGCCCAGTCGTCGGGCTACACCTTC. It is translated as CASSLGTAQSSGYTF. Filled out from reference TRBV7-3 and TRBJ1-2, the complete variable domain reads GAGVSQTPSNKVTEKGKYVELRCDPISGHTALYWYRQSLGQGPEFLIYFQGTGAADDSGLPNDRFFAVRPEGSVSTLKIQRTERGDSAVYLCASSLGTAQSSGYTFGSGTRLTVV.

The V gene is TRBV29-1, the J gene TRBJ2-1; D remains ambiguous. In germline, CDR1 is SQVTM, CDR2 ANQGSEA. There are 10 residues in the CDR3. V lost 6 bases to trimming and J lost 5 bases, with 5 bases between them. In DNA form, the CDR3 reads TGCAGCGTGTCAGACAATGAGCAGTTCTTC. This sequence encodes CSVSDNEQFF.

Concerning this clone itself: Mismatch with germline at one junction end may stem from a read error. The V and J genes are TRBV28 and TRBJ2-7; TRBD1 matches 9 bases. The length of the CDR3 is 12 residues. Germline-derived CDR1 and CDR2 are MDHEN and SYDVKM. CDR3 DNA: TGTGCCAGCGCTAATCCTTTCCCGGGACAGGGCTTC. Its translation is CASANPFPGQGF.

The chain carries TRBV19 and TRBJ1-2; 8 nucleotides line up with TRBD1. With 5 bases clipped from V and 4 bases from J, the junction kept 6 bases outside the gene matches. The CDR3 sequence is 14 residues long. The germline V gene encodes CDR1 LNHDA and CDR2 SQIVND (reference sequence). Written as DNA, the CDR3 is TGTGCCAGTAGTCTCCCCGGACAGGGCTATGGCTACACCTTC. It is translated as CASSLPGQGYGYTF.

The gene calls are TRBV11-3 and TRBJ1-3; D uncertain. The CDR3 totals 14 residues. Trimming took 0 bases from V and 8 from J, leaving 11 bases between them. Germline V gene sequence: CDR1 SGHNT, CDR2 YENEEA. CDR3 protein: CASSLEPASDTIYF. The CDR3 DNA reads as TGTGCCAGCAGCTTAGAACCCGCGAGCGACACCATATATTTT.

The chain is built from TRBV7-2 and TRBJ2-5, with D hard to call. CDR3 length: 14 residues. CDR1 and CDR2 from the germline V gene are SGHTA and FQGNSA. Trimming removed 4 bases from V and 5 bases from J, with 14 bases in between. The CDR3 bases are TGTGCCAGCAGCTCCGATGTAGCCATCGAGACCCAGTACTTC. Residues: CASSSDVAIETQYF.

The CDR3 bases are TGCAGCGTGACAGGGAGCTCTGGGGCCAACGTCCTGACTTTC. This translates into CSVTGSSGANVLTF. This sequence joins TRBV29-1 and TRBJ2-6; 7 positions agree with TRBD1. The CDR3 is made up of 14 amino acids. The trim removed 6 bases at V and 0 bases at J, leaving 2 bases unmatched. Germline-derived CDR1 and CDR2 are SQVTM and ANQGSEA.

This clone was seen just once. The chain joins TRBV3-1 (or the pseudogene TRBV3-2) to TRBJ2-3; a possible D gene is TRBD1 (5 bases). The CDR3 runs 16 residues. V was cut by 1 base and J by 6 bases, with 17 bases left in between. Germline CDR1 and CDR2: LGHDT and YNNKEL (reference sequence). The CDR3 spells CASSQGNDPRADTQYF. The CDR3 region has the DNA TGTGCCAGCAGCCAAGGGAACGACCCCAGGGCGGATACGCAGTATTTT.